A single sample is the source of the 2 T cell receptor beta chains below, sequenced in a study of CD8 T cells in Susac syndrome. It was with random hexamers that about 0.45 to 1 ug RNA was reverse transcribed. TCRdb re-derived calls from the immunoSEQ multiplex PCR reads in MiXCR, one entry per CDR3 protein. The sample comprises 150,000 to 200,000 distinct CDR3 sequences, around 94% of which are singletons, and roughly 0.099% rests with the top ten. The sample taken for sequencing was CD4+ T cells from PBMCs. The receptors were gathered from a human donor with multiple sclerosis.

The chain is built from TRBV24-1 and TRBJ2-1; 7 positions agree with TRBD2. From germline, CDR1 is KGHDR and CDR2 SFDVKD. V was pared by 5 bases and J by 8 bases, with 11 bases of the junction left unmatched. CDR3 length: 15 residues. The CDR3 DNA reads TGTGCCACCAGTGTTAGTGGGAGGGCCGCGTATGAGCAGTTCTTC. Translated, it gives CATSVSGRAAYEQFF.

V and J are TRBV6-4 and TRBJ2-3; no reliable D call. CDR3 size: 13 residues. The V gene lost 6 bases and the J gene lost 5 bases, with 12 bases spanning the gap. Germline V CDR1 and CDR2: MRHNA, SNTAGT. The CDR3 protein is CASSLVFGDTQYF. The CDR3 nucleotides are TGTGCCAGCAGCCTCGTATTCGGAGATACGCAGTATTTT.